These 29 T cell receptor beta chains were sequenced from one sample in a study of T cell changes during pregnancy in multiple sclerosis. Repertoires were generated with immunoSEQ multiplex PCR, while TCRdb's copy carries only in-frame clones and drops some. The sample lists tens of thousands of clones; 80% to 95% were seen once. This sample comprised peripheral blood, obtained before pregnancy. Source of these receptors: a female donor with multiple sclerosis, enrolled in a pregnancy study.

The chain couples TRBV7-2 to TRBJ2-7, with D possibly being TRBD2 (6 bases). Germline values: CDR1 SGHTA, CDR2 FQGNSA. The length of the CDR3 is 12 residues. Deletions cut 10 bases from V and 2 bases from J, with 12 bases between. The CDR3 DNA reads as TGTGCCACCGCGGCGGGGCCCTACGAGCAGTACTTC. Protein sequence: CATAAGPYEQYF.

The chain employs TRBV9 and TRBJ2-1, with TRBD2 matching 7 bases. V trimming: 0 bases; J trimming: 2 bases; junction bases outside the gene matches: 5. Germline V gene data show CDR1 as SGDLS and CDR2 as YYNGEE. This CDR3 has 16 residues. CDR3 bases: TGTGCCAGCAGCGTAGCTGGCGGGAGTACCTACAATGAGCAGTTCTTC. The encoded protein is CASSVAGGSTYNEQFF.

This chain joins TRBV28 and TRBJ2-1, with 11 bases lining up with TRBD2. This CDR3 is built from 17 residues. Germline V gene sequence: CDR1 MDHEN, CDR2 SYDVKM. The ends lost 7 bases at V and 7 bases at J; junction bases unmatched: 15. The CDR3 DNA reads TGTGCCAGCATGAGACTAGCGGGACCTGGGAGGGTTAATGAGCAGTTCTTC. It translates to CASMRLAGPGRVNEQFF.

This clone showed up just once. The chain recombines TRBV28 with TRBJ2-2; maybe TRBD1 (5 bases). Germline V gives CDR1 MDHEN, CDR2 SYDVKM. V was shortened by 5 bases and J by 2 bases, with 12 bases between the two germline ends. This CDR3 spans 15 amino acids. The CDR3 is CASSIPGPNTGELFF. CDR3 sequence (DNA): TGTGCCAGCAGTATACCAGGGCCCAACACCGGGGAGCTGTTTTTT.

CDR3 DNA: TGTGCCAGCAATCCTCCAGGGGGGCCGAATCAGCCCCAGCATTTT. It encodes CASNPPGGPNQPQHF. The chain employs TRBV6-1 and TRBJ1-5; 7 bases map to TRBD1. Per the germline V gene, CDR1 is MNHNS and CDR2 is SASEGT. The V segment lost 7 bases and the J segment 4 bases; nucleotides outside the gene matches: 10. This CDR3 is 15 amino acids long.

The chain combines TRBV19 with TRBJ2-5; 7 nucleotides agree with TRBD1. This CDR3 comprises 14 residues. CDR1 LNHDA and CDR2 SQIVND come from the germline V gene (reference sequence). The V gene end was trimmed by 4 bases and the J gene end by 4 bases; junction bases not matched to a gene: 6. The CDR3 spells CASSTTGAGETQYF. CDR3 DNA sequence: TGTGCCAGTAGTACTACAGGGGCAGGAGAGACCCAGTACTTC. The complete variable domain, with remaining parts taken from reference TRBV19 and TRBJ2-5, reads DGGITQSPKYLFRKEGQNVTLSCEQNLNHDAMYWYRQDPGQGLRLIYYSQIVNDFQKGDIAEGYSVSREKKESFPLTVTSAQKNPTAFYLCASSTTGAGETQYFGPGTRLLVL.

CDR3 DNA: TGTGCCAGCAGATCAGTCAGGGGAGTTGACTATGGCTACACCTTC. Its translation is CASRSVRGVDYGYTF. The chain is built from TRBV7-9 and TRBJ1-2; tentative D call: TRBD1 (6 bases). The germline V and J ends were trimmed by 6 bases and 3 bases, with 17 bases remaining between them. Germline V CDR1 and CDR2: SEHNR, FQNEAQ (reference sequence). The CDR3 is 15 amino acids.

V gene TRBV15 combines with J gene TRBJ2-3; D is ambiguous. Trimming removed 0 bases from V and 8 bases from J, with 9 bases in between. The CDR3 contains 13 residues. Germline V gives CDR1 LNHNV, CDR2 YYDKDF (reference sequence). In nucleotides, the CDR3 is TGTGCCACCAGCAGAGATCAAATTGTTACGCAGTATTTT. The encoded protein is CATSRDQIVTQYF.

Written as DNA, the CDR3 is TGTGCCAGCAGCCAATCAGGCGAGCAGTTCTTC. The encoded protein is CASSQSGEQFF. This chain links TRBV27 with TRBJ2-1, with unresolved D. V lost 6 bases to trimming and J lost 10 bases, with 10 bases between them. Germline V lookup: CDR1 MNHEY, CDR2 SMNVEV (reference sequence). The CDR3 extends over 11 amino acids.

The chain employs TRBV6-5 and TRBJ1-1; D is possibly TRBD1 (6 bases). Germline CDR1 is MNHEY and CDR2 is SVGAGI. The CDR3 sequence is 13 residues long. Trimming took 2 bases from V and 4 from J, leaving 8 bases between them. CDR3 in amino acids: CASSYDRFTEAFF. The CDR3 coding sequence is TGTGCCAGCAGTTACGACAGGTTCACTGAAGCTTTCTTT.

The chain couples TRBV4-3 to TRBJ2-1; D may be TRBD2 (6 bases). The V gene's germline CDR1 is LGHNA and CDR2 YSLEER. CDR3 length: 13 amino acids. Trimming cost V 3 bases and J 12 bases, with 15 bases left between them. The CDR3 DNA is TGCGCCAGCAGCCATTCAACTGGGGGGACGCAGTTCTTC. Encoded protein: CASSHSTGGTQFF.

V gene TRBV4-3 combines with J gene TRBJ1-3; D remains ambiguous. The length of the CDR3 is 18 residues. Trimming pared 4 bases from V and 3 bases from J, leaving 22 bases between. Germline assignment: CDR1 LGHNA and CDR2 YSLEER. CDR3 sequence (DNA): TGCGCCAGCAGCCCAAAGCCGGACGCACCAGGAGGTGGAAACACCATATATTTT. It is translated as CASSPKPDAPGGGNTIYF.

The rearrangement joins TRBV14 to TRBJ2-3; 7 positions agree with TRBD2. Trimming cost V 0 bases and J 7 bases; bases outside gene matches: 10. This CDR3 is 16 amino acids long. Germline loops: CDR1 SGHDN, CDR2 FVKESK. CDR3 amino acids: CASSQDRAGVSNTQYF. The CDR3 coding sequence is TGTGCCAGCAGCCAAGACCGCGCGGGAGTAAGCAATACGCAGTATTTT.

The chain couples TRBV28 to TRBJ1-2; tentative D call: TRBD1 (6 bases). The V end lost 3 bases, the J end lost 4 bases, and 12 bases lay between the germline ends. The CDR3 runs 14 residues. CDR1 and CDR2 from the germline V gene are MDHEN and SYDVKM. DNA for the CDR3: TGTGCCAGCAGTTTCTCAGGGGAGGGCTATGGCTACACCTTC. It is translated as CASSFSGEGYGYTF.

The table lists this clone with a count of one. V and J are TRBV7-9 and TRBJ2-2; 10 bases line up with TRBD1. The CDR3 has 18 amino acids. V was pared by 0 bases and J by 4 bases, with 8 bases of the junction left unmatched. Germline V gene lookup returns CDR1 SEHNR and CDR2 FQNEAQ (reference sequence). The CDR3 nucleotides read TGTGCCAGCAGCTTAGCTTTGGGACAGGGGTCCGGCACCGGGGAGCTGTTTTTT. It codes for CASSLALGQGSGTGELFF. Full variable domain (outside the CDR3, taken from reference TRBV7-9 and TRBJ2-2): DTGVSQNPRHKITKRGQNVTFRCDPISEHNRLYWYRQTLGQGPEFLTYFQNEAQLEKSRLLSDRFSAERPKGSFSTLEIQRTEQGDSAMYLCASSLALGQGSGTGELFFGEGSRLTVL.

The V and J genes are TRBV4-3 and TRBJ2-3, with 7 positions matching TRBD2. This CDR3 is built from 17 residues. Germline V gene data show CDR1 as LGHNA and CDR2 as YSLEER. J was trimmed by 4 bases and V by 0 bases; bases with no gene match: 10. The CDR3, as DNA: TGCGCCAGCAGCCAAGAAGCGGGACCCATGGGCGCAGATACGCAGTATTTT. Translating it yields CASSQEAGPMGADTQYF.

The rearrangement links TRBV6-4 to TRBJ2-3; D perhaps matches TRBD1 (5 bases). Looked up from germline, CDR1 is MRHNA and CDR2 is SNTAGT. The V end lost 3 bases, the J end lost 3 bases, and 13 bases lay between the germline ends. The CDR3 is 15 residues long. The CDR3 protein is CASSEGVRSTDTQYF. CDR3 coding DNA: TGTGCCAGCAGTGAAGGGGTACGCAGTACAGATACGCAGTATTTT.

The J gene is TRBJ2-6, the V gene TRBV10-3, with D possibly being TRBD1 (6 bases). The V gene lost 3 bases and the J gene lost 1 base, with 7 bases spanning the gap. CDR3 length equals 15 residues. Looked up from germline, CDR1 is ENHRY and CDR2 is SYGVKD. The CDR3 region has the DNA TGTGCCATCAGTGAACAGGGTTCTGGGGCCAACGTCCTGACTTTC. This gives the protein CAISEQGSGANVLTF.

This clone was picked up one time. The chain joins TRBV29-1 to TRBJ2-2, with 10 bases matching TRBD1. This CDR3 has 15 amino acids. After removal of 6 bases from V and 6 bases from J, the junction contained 10 bases not matched to a gene. Looked up from germline, CDR1 is SQVTM and CDR2 is ANQGSEA. The chain's CDR3 is CSVVDRGRGAGELFF. CDR3 nucleotide sequence: TGCAGCGTCGTCGACAGGGGGCGAGGGGCCGGGGAGCTGTTTTTT.

This chain uses TRBV5-5 with TRBJ2-3, with TRBD2 matching 7 bases. This CDR3 has 15 amino acids. With V trimmed by 4 bases and J by 1 base, 6 bases remained unmatched. The germline gives CDR1 SGHKS, CDR2 YYEKEE (reference sequence). CDR3 bases: TGTGCCAGCAGCCGGGGAACTAGCGGCACAGATACGCAGTATTTT. It is translated as CASSRGTSGTDTQYF.

The chain carries TRBV11-2 and TRBJ2-3, with TRBD1 matching 8 bases. The V segment lost 0 bases and the J segment 9 bases; nucleotides outside the gene matches: 17. The CDR3 runs 18 residues. Per germline, CDR1 SGHAT and CDR2 FQNNGV. DNA of the CDR3: TGTGCCAGCAGCTTAGATCGGTGGCAGGGGGCGGCCCCGGGAACGCAGTATTTT. Its translation is CASSLDRWQGAAPGTQYF.

The chain links TRBV6-1 to TRBJ2-7, with a tentative D call TRBD1 (6 bases). The CDR3 runs 16 residues. Germline values: CDR1 MNHNS, CDR2 SASEGT. V was trimmed by 1 base and J by 3 bases, leaving 16 bases between them. CDR3 sequence: CASSEVGGGPHYEQYF. The CDR3 region has the DNA TGTGCCAGCAGTGAAGTTGGTGGGGGCCCTCACTACGAGCAGTACTTC.

The chain combines TRBV4-3 with TRBJ2-5; 7 bases line up with TRBD1. Germline V gene lookup returns CDR1 LGHNA and CDR2 YSLEER. Losses at the gene ends were 2 bases for V and 2 bases for J; bases not matched to a gene: 2. This CDR3 has 14 residues. The CDR3 here is CASSQRDSQETQYF. For the CDR3, the DNA is TGCGCCAGCAGCCAAAGGGACAGTCAAGAGACCCAGTACTTC.

The V call is TRBV4-3, the J call TRBJ2-4, with 11 bases matching TRBD2. CDR3 length: 15 residues. Germline V gene data show CDR1 as LGHNA and CDR2 as YSLEER. J lost 9 bases, V lost 1 base, and 5 bases had no gene match. Here the CDR3 reads CASSQVTSGAGIQYF. The CDR3 region has the DNA TGCGCCAGCAGCCAAGTGACTAGCGGGGCCGGCATTCAGTACTTC.

This chain connects TRBV7-9 to TRBJ2-1; maybe TRBD2 (5 bases). The CDR3 length is 15 residues. CDR1 and CDR2 (germline): SEHNR, FQNEAQ (reference sequence). V dropped 7 bases and J dropped 3 bases, with 16 bases sitting between them. CDR3 region: CASTPRRSVYNEQFF. CDR3 nucleotide sequence: TGTGCCAGCACTCCACGGAGGTCTGTCTACAATGAGCAGTTCTTC.

The genes are TRBV7-2 and TRBJ1-4, with 12 bases fitting TRBD1. The CDR3 spans 15 residues. V lost 1 base to trimming and J lost 14 bases; unmatched junction nucleotides: 8. CDR1 is SGHTA and CDR2 is FQGNSA in the germline V gene. CDR3 residues: CASSLGGTGGVGLFF. The DNA of the CDR3 is TGTGCCAGCAGCTTAGGGGGGACAGGGGGCGTCGGGCTGTTTTTT.

The chain recombines TRBV6-1 with TRBJ2-3; no clear D. This CDR3 contains 14 residues. Between the trimmed V and J ends, which lost 0 bases and 0 bases, there was a span of 4 bases. CDR1 is MNHNS and CDR2 is SASEGT in the germline V gene. Here the CDR3 DNA reads TGTGCCAGCAGTGAAGCTACTAGCACAGATACGCAGTATTTT. The encoded protein is CASSEATSTDTQYF.

The chain's CDR3 is CASSSSGIIYEQYF. The CDR3 region has the DNA TGTGCCAGCAGTTCCTCCGGGATAATCTACGAGCAGTACTTC. The chain couples TRBV28 to TRBJ2-7; perhaps TRBD2 as D (5 bases). This CDR3 comprises 14 residues. The germline V and J ends were trimmed by 4 bases and 3 bases, with 13 bases remaining between them. The germline V gene encodes CDR1 MDHEN and CDR2 SYDVKM.

The chain combines TRBV28 with TRBJ1-2; 11 bases fit TRBD1. The CDR3 spans 16 residues. Unmatched junction bases numbered 8, after V lost 4 bases and J lost 4 bases. Per the germline V gene, CDR1 is MDHEN and CDR2 is SYDVKM. The CDR3 protein is CASSYARTGGGYGYTF. DNA for the CDR3: TGTGCCAGCAGTTATGCCCGGACAGGGGGCGGCTATGGCTACACCTTC.